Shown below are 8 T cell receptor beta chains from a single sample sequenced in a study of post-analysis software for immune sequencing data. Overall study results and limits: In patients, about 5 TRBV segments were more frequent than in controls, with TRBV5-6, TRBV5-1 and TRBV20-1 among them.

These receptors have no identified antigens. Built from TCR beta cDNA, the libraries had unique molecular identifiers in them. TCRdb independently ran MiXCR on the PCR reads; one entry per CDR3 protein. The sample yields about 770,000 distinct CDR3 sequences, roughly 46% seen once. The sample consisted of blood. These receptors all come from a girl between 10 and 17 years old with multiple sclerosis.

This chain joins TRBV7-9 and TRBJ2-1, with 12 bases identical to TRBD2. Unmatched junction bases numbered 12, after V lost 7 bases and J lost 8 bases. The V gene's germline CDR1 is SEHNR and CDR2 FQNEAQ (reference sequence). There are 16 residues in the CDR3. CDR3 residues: CASTPGLAGPGDEQFF. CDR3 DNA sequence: TGTGCCAGCACCCCTGGACTAGCGGGGCCGGGGGATGAGCAGTTCTTC.

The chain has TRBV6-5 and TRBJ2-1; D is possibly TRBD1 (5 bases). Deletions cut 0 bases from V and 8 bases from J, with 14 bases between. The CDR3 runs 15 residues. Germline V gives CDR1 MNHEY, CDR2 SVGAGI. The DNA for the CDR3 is TGTGCCAGCAGTTACTCGGCTGGCAGGGCCGATGAGCAGTTCTTC. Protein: CASSYSAGRADEQFF.

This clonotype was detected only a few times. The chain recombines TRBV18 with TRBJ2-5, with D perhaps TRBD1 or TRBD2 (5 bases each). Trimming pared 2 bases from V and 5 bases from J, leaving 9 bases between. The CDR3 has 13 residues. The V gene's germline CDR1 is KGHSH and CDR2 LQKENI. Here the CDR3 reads CASSPEGWETQYF. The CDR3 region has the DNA TGTGCCAGCTCACCAGAGGGGTGGGAGACCCAGTACTTC.

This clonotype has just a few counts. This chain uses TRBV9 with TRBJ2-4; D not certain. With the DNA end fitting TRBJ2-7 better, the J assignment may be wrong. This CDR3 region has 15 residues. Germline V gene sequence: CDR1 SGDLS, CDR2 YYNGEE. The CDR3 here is CASSPSSSRPYEQYF. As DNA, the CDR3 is TGTGCCAGCAGCCCGTCTAGTTCCCGCCCTTACGAGCAGTACTTC.

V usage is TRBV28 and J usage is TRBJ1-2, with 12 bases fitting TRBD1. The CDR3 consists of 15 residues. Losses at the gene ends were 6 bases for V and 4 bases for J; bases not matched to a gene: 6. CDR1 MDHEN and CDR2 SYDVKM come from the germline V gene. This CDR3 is CASSQGQGAVYGYTF. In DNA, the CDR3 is TGTGCCAGCAGCCAGGGACAGGGGGCGGTCTATGGCTACACCTTC.

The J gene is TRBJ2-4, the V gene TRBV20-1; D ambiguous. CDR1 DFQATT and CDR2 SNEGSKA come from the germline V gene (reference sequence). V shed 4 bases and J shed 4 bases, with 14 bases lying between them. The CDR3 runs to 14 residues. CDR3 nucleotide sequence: TGCAGTGCTAACGGCTGCACTACAAAAAACATTCAGTACTTC. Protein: CSANGCTTKNIQYF.

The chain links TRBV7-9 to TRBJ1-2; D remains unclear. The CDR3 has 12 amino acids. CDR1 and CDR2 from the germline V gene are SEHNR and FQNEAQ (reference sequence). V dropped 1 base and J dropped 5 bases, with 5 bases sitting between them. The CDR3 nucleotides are TGTGCCAGCAGCTTAGGGCATTATGGCTACACCTTC. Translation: CASSLGHYGYTF.

The CDR3 region is CASSPGVNRNEKLFF. CDR3 bases: TGCGCCAGCAGCCCCGGTGTGAACCGTAATGAAAAACTGTTTTTT. The chain carries TRBV5-1 and TRBJ1-4, with unresolved D. The CDR3 length is 15 residues. Trimming pared 4 bases from V and 4 bases from J, leaving 14 bases between. Germline V CDR1 and CDR2: SGHRS, YFSETQ.